The 24 T cell receptor beta chains presented below share a single source sample, sequenced in a study of T cell repertoires in cytomegalovirus infection. Each CDR3 protein is one row after TCRdb ran MiXCR on the reads. Of about 160,000 distinct CDR3 sequences listed, roughly 17% are singletons. Sequenced sample: CD8+ T cells from PBMCs. The receptors come from a human donor in good health (CMV status not recorded). Some clones in this sample may be carry-over from other donors' samples.

There are a few counts of this clonotype. The chain has TRBV10-3 and TRBJ2-7; the D is unclear. The CDR3 length is 13 residues. With 4 bases removed from V and 6 bases from J, the gap between germline ends came to 13 bases. The germline gives CDR1 ENHRY, CDR2 SYGVKD. The DNA for the CDR3 is TGTGCCATCAGTGGGGCTAGTGTTTCCGAGCAGTACTTC. Encoded protein: CAISGASVSEQYF.

This clonotype was recorded a few times. The chain employs TRBV7-2 and TRBJ2-3; D unclear. The germline V gene encodes CDR1 SGHTA and CDR2 FQGNSA. V lost 3 bases to trimming and J lost 0 bases, with 4 bases between them. The CDR3 spans 13 residues. The CDR3 reads CASSFSSTDTQYF. In DNA, the CDR3 is TGTGCCAGCAGCTTCTCCAGCACAGATACGCAGTATTTT. Looking up the rest from reference TRBV7-2 and TRBJ2-3 gives the full variable domain: GAGVSQSPSNKVTEKGKDVELRCDPISGHTALYWYRQSLGQGLEFLIYFQGNSAPDKSGLPSDRFSAERTGGSVSTLTIQRTQQEDSAVYLCASSFSSTDTQYFGPGTRLTVL.

This clonotype has more than one count but fewer than ten. The gene calls are TRBV7-9 and TRBJ2-7; 11 bases are a match to TRBD2. Trimming took 5 bases from V and 1 from J; bases not matched to a gene: 7. The CDR3 totals 16 residues. From germline, CDR1 is SEHNR and CDR2 FQNEAQ (reference sequence). CDR3 bases: TGTGCCAGCAGCCCGCCGGGACTAGCGGTTTCCTACGAGCAGTACTTC. Translated: CASSPPGLAVSYEQYF.

This chain connects TRBV7-2 to TRBJ2-2, with TRBD2 matching over 10 bases. CDR3 length: 16 residues. Unmatched junction bases numbered 10, after V lost 6 bases and J lost 6 bases. Germline V gene lookup returns CDR1 SGHTA and CDR2 FQGNSA. The CDR3 DNA follows: TGTGCCAGCAGTTTCTACACCGGGACTAGCGCCGGGGAGCTGTTTTTT. Residues: CASSFYTGTSAGELFF.

V and J are TRBV28 and TRBJ2-1; 8 positions agree with TRBD1. Trimming cost V 6 bases and J 8 bases; bases outside gene matches: 15. The CDR3 runs 16 residues. Germline CDR1 MDHEN, CDR2 SYDVKM. The CDR3 DNA reads as TGTGCCAGCAGCCACCCTCAGACAGGGGCGACGGATGAGCAGTTCTTC. Translation: CASSHPQTGATDEQFF.

This sequence joins TRBV7-9 and TRBJ2-1; 12 bases line up with TRBD2. Germline trimming cut 4 bases from V and 4 bases from J; bases unmatched to any gene: 11. CDR3 size: 18 residues. CDR1 is SEHNR and CDR2 is FQNEAQ in the germline V gene (reference sequence). The CDR3 nucleotides read TGTGCCAGCAGCTCCGGGCTAGCGGGAGGGAGAGGGTACAATGAGCAGTTCTTC. Its translation is CASSSGLAGGRGYNEQFF.

This clonotype has only a few counts. The chain carries TRBV19 and TRBJ2-1; 7 nucleotides agree with TRBD2. Germline CDR1 and CDR2: LNHDA and SQIVND (reference sequence). With V trimmed by 7 bases and J by 6 bases, 6 bases remained unmatched. There are 13 residues in the CDR3. This CDR3 is CASKVSGPNEQFF. The DNA for the CDR3 is TGTGCCAGTAAGGTTAGCGGGCCCAATGAGCAGTTCTTC.

V is TRBV15 and J is TRBJ2-3; 8 bases are shared with TRBD2. The CDR3 has 17 residues. Per germline, CDR1 LNHNV and CDR2 YYDKDF (reference sequence). V trimming: 0 bases; J trimming: 5 bases; junction bases outside the gene matches: 10. CDR3 region: CATSRDGTGGIGDTQYF. CDR3 DNA sequence: TGTGCCACCAGCAGAGATGGGACGGGAGGGATAGGAGATACGCAGTATTTT.

This clonotype was observed a few times. This chain uses TRBV28 with TRBJ2-1; the D gene is possibly TRBD1 (5 bases). CDR1 is MDHEN and CDR2 is SYDVKM in the germline V gene. V dropped 1 base and J dropped 0 bases, with 10 bases sitting between them. CDR3 length: 16 amino acids. The CDR3 DNA reads as TGTGCCAGCAGTTTATACACAGGCGACTCCTACAATGAGCAGTTCTTC. It translates to CASSLYTGDSYNEQFF.

The chain combines TRBV11-2 with TRBJ2-1; possible D gene TRBD2, 5 bases. Germline V gene lookup returns CDR1 SGHAT and CDR2 FQNNGV. Trimming pared 1 base from V and 1 base from J, leaving 8 bases between. The CDR3 is made up of 15 amino acids. This CDR3 reads CASSLVRVSYNEQFF. In DNA form, the CDR3 reads TGTGCCAGCAGCTTAGTGAGGGTGTCCTACAATGAGCAGTTCTTC.

This clonotype was seen a handful of times. The CDR3 is CSVVGVPSSYEQYF. The CDR3, as DNA: TGCAGCGTTGTTGGGGTCCCAAGCTCCTACGAGCAGTACTTC. The rearrangement links TRBV29-1 to TRBJ2-7; D is unclear. CDR1 and CDR2 from the germline V gene are SQVTM and ANQGSEA. V was trimmed by 4 bases and J by 0 bases, leaving 13 bases between them. CDR3 length: 14 amino acids.

The V gene is TRBV14, the J gene TRBJ2-1; D unclear. V was pared by 0 bases and J by 6 bases, with 12 bases between. This CDR3 is built from 15 residues. Germline V lookup: CDR1 SGHDN, CDR2 FVKESK. For the CDR3, the DNA is TGTGCCAGCAGCCAAGATACGTTGACGAGCAATGAGCAGTTCTTC. This sequence encodes CASSQDTLTSNEQFF. The full variable domain, in which reference TRBV14 and TRBJ2-1 provide the parts outside the CDR3, is EAGVTQFPSHSVIEKGQTVTLRCDPISGHDNLYWYRRVMGKEIKFLLHFVKESKQDESGMPNNRFLAERTGGTYSTLKVQPAELEDSGVYFCASSQDTLTSNEQFFGPGTRLTVL.

The rearrangement links TRBV12-3 or TRBV12-4 to TRBJ1-1, with D unclear. Trimming took 3 bases from V and 4 from J, leaving 3 bases between them. The CDR3 is 11 amino acids. As DNA, the CDR3 is TGTGCCAGCAGTTTTTCCACTGAAGCTTTCTTT. It translates to CASSFSTEAFF.

The rearrangement links TRBV4-1 to TRBJ2-1; the D gene is possibly TRBD1 (6 bases). V gave up 1 base and J gave up 7 bases, with 17 bases separating them. CDR1 is MGHRA, CDR2 YSYEKL, per germline. This CDR3 has 16 residues. The CDR3 sequence: CASSQVGRQGKNEQFF. The CDR3 DNA is TGCGCCAGCAGCCAAGTGGGACGGCAGGGGAAAAATGAGCAGTTCTTC.

The rearrangement uses TRBV7-6 and TRBJ2-1; D is undetermined. Trimming took off 1 base at V and 5 bases at J, with 15 bases between the two ends. This CDR3 has 16 amino acids. Germline assignment: CDR1 SGHVS and CDR2 FNYEAQ. The chain's CDR3 is CASSLEYGAPNNEQFF. The CDR3 DNA is TGTGCCAGCAGCTTAGAATACGGAGCGCCAAACAATGAGCAGTTCTTC.

The rearrangement links TRBV7-2 to TRBJ1-6, with a weak D call TRBD1 (6 bases). Germline loops: CDR1 SGHTA, CDR2 FQGNSA. This CDR3 contains 12 residues. Trimming cost V 5 bases and J 14 bases, with 13 bases left between them. This chain's CDR3 is CASSPGDGALHF. The CDR3 nucleotides are TGTGCCAGCAGCCCAGGGGACGGGGCCCTCCACTTT.

With regard to this clonotype: The junction differs from germline at one of its ends, possibly a read error. This sequence joins TRBV27 and TRBJ2-4, with D perhaps given as TRBD1 or TRBD2 (5 bases each). This CDR3 has 16 residues. Germline-derived CDR1 and CDR2 are MNHEY and SMNVEV (reference sequence). The DNA of the CDR3 is TGTGCCCGCAGTTTGGGACGAAGTCTGGCCAAAAACATTCAGTACTTC. Its protein product is CARSLGRSLAKNIQYF.

This clonotype was seen ten or more times. The V and J genes are TRBV7-9 and TRBJ1-1, with 8 nucleotides matching TRBD1. There are 18 residues in the CDR3. J was trimmed by 0 bases and V by 4 bases; bases with no gene match: 13. The germline V gene encodes CDR1 SEHNR and CDR2 FQNEAQ (reference sequence). This CDR3 reads CASSSLTGGGGMNTEAFF. The CDR3 coding sequence is TGTGCCAGCAGCTCACTAACAGGGGGAGGTGGAATGAACACTGAAGCTTTCTTT.

This clonotype showed up just a few times. This sequence joins TRBV7-9 and TRBJ1-1; tentative D call: TRBD1 (5 bases). Germline V gene sequence: CDR1 SEHNR, CDR2 FQNEAQ (reference sequence). The length of the CDR3 is 13 residues. The V and J ends lost 8 bases and 1 base respectively, with 11 bases between them. The CDR3 loop reads CASVGAWNTEAFF. In nucleotides, the CDR3 is TGTGCCAGCGTAGGGGCTTGGAACACTGAAGCTTTCTTT.

The V call is TRBV14, the J call TRBJ2-3; 7 nucleotides agree with TRBD2. The V segment lost 0 bases and the J segment 1 base; nucleotides outside the gene matches: 19. Germline CDR1 reads SGHDN; CDR2 reads FVKESK. This CDR3 spans 21 amino acids. The CDR3 protein is CASSQEGTTGGLERRTDTQYF. The CDR3 nucleotides are TGTGCCAGCAGCCAAGAAGGTACCACCGGAGGACTAGAACGGCGCACAGATACGCAGTATTTT.

The genes are TRBV28 and TRBJ2-1; 7 bases agree with TRBD2. The CDR3 loop spans 16 amino acids. Trimming took 2 bases from V and 7 from J; bases not matched to a gene: 11. The V gene's germline CDR1 is MDHEN and CDR2 SYDVKM. CDR3 sequence reads: CASSLLSGWGGNEQFF. The CDR3 DNA follows: TGTGCCAGCAGTTTACTTAGCGGGTGGGGGGGAAATGAGCAGTTCTTC.

This clonotype was seen a handful of times. The chain has TRBV27 and TRBJ1-5, with D possibly being TRBD1 (5 bases). The CDR3 loop spans 15 amino acids. CDR1 and CDR2 (germline): MNHEY, SMNVEV (reference sequence). V was shortened by 2 bases and J by 5 bases, with 13 bases between the two germline ends. The CDR3 sequence is CASSLNAREYQPQHF. The CDR3 nucleotides are TGTGCCAGCAGTTTAAACGCCAGGGAGTATCAGCCCCAGCATTTT.

This clonotype was counted between two and nine times. The rearrangement joins TRBV7-2 to TRBJ1-2, with 7 bases that match TRBD1. The CDR3 runs to 14 residues. Trimming at V came to 2 bases and at J to 9 bases, leaving 9 bases not matched to a gene. The germline gives CDR1 SGHTA, CDR2 FQGNSA. The CDR3 loop reads CASSLFPGQTRYTF. CDR3 in DNA: TGTGCCAGCAGCTTATTTCCGGGACAGACACGCTACACCTTC.

This clonotype was observed a handful of times. The chain has TRBV12-3 or TRBV12-4 and TRBJ1-5; possible D gene TRBD1, 6 bases. This CDR3 region has 13 residues. Trimming pared 6 bases from V and 4 bases from J, leaving 10 bases between. The CDR3 loop reads CASSWTANQPQHF. The DNA of the CDR3 is TGTGCCAGCAGCTGGACAGCTAATCAGCCCCAGCATTTT.